This T cell receptor beta chain stems from a study of cytomegalovirus exposure and HLA in healthy donors. This clone was counted a single time. Its specificity is not known. Germline CDR1 SEHNR, CDR2 FQNEAQ (reference sequence). J lost 1 base, V lost 4 bases, and 6 bases had no gene match. This CDR3 is built from 15 residues. General observations from the study: Testing in vitro showed a few CMV-associated chains specific for CMV antigens. As a later analysis revealed, most CMV-associated TCR beta chains appeared HLA-restricted. The authors later linked a missense DCLRE1C variant to TCR beta V- and J-gene trimming.

PCR involved 60 Vbeta and 13 Jbeta primers. Per the original data handling: An analysis that came later counted 60 million to 80 million unique TCR beta chains, approximately 12 million shared. Some clones are missing from TCRdb's copy, which holds only in-frame ones; the method was immunoSEQ multiplex PCR. Clonal size and the V and J genes are those of that table, whereas D and trimming came from the DNA. The sample comprises 100,000 to 150,000 clones, 81% of which are singletons, and 0.6% to 0.7% rests with the top ten. The sequenced sample consisted of PBMCs. This clonotype was obtained from a man younger than 35 in good health and CMV-seronegative. This sequence joins TRBV7-9 and TRBJ2-7; 8 nucleotides line up with TRBD1. CDR3 in amino acids: CASSSGQGLSYEQYF. CDR3 nucleotides: TGTGCCAGCAGCTCCGGACAGGGATTATCCTACGAGCAGTACTTC.